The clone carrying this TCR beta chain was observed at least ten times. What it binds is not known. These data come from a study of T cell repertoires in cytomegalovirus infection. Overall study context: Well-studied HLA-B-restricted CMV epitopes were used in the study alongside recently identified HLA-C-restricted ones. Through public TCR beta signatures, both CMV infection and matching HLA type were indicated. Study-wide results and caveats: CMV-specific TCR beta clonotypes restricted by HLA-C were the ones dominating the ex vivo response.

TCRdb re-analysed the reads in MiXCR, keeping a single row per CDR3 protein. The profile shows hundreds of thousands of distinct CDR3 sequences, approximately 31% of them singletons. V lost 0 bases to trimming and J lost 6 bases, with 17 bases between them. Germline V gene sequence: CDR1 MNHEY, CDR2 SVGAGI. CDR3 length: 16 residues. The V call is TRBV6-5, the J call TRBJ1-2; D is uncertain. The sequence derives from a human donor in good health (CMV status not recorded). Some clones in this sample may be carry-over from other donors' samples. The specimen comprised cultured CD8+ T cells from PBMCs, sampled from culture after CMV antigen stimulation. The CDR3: CASSYSIHHPVHGYTF. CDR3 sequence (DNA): TGTGCCAGCAGTTACTCGATCCACCATCCAGTGCATGGCTACACCTTC.